The present entry profiles one TCR beta chain with its context. What it recognizes is unknown. The sample comes from a study of cytomegalovirus exposure and HLA in healthy donors. Study details: A subsequent analysis reported that the 110 or so validation repertoires were produced on the same platform that had also been used for the 500 to 700 first-cohort repertoires.

Assay used: immunoSEQ multiplex PCR; TCRdb lists only in-frame clones, some missing. The top ten clones hold approximately 5.3% of a sample with over 50,000 clones, 80% to 95% of them seen once. Whole-study results and caveats: Three CMV-associated chains were confirmed in vitro to be specific for CMV antigens. A later analysis found first-cohort TCR clusters tended to co-occur in the 120 or so validation repertoires.

The sample taken for sequencing was PBMCs. The source is a man younger than 30 in good health and CMV-seropositive.

The CDR3 DNA reads as TGTGCCTGGAGCCGAACAGGGGCGCTCGGGGAGACCCAGTACTTC. As protein: CAWSRTGALGETQYF. The rearrangement uses TRBV30 and TRBJ2-5; 7 positions agree with TRBD1. Germline assignment: CDR1 GTSNPN and CDR2 SVGIG (reference sequence). The CDR3 runs to 15 residues. Trimming took 3 bases from V and 5 from J; bases not matched to a gene: 12.